Each of the 24 T cell receptor beta chains below was sequenced from the same sample in a study of blood T cell repertoires in COVID-19. Using immunoSEQ multiplex PCR, the repertoire was profiled, and TCRdb retains in-frame clones only, with some absent. This sample has a few hundred thousand clones, with about 91% found just once. Sequencing used peripheral blood. The receptors shown here come from a person aged 18-29 years with COVID-19, enrolled during active disease.

This clone was counted a single time. The chain joins TRBV12-5 to TRBJ2-7; the match to TRBD1 covers 7 bases. The V gene's germline CDR1 is LGHNT and CDR2 FRNRAP. The CDR3 runs 15 residues. J lost 4 bases, V lost 10 bases, and 16 bases had no gene match. The CDR3 is CANYLAGTESYEQYF. Written as DNA, the CDR3 is TGTGCTAATTACCTTGCCGGGACAGAAAGTTACGAGCAGTACTTC.

V usage is TRBV5-4 and J usage is TRBJ2-5, with 11 bases lining up with TRBD1. The CDR3 length is 14 residues. The V gene end was trimmed by 4 bases and the J gene end by 2 bases; junction bases not matched to a gene: 1. Germline V CDR1 and CDR2: SGHNT, YYREEE (reference sequence). CDR3 region: CASSRDRGQETQYF. The CDR3 bases are TGTGCCAGCAGCCGGGACAGGGGGCAAGAGACCCAGTACTTC.

This rearrangement joins TRBV24-1 to TRBJ2-7; D remains unclear. CDR1 KGHDR and CDR2 SFDVKD come from the germline V gene. The CDR3 has 11 amino acids. V shed 1 base and J shed 6 bases, with 3 bases lying between them. The CDR3 DNA reads TGTGCCACCAGTGATTTCCGCGAGCAGTACTTC. Its protein is CATSDFREQYF.

This clone was detected a few times. The gene calls are TRBV11-2 and TRBJ1-4; 8 bases align to TRBD1. The CDR3 consists of 14 residues. The trim removed 1 base at V and 7 bases at J, leaving 2 bases unmatched. Germline assignment: CDR1 SGHAT and CDR2 FQNNGV. DNA of the CDR3: TGTGCCAGCAGCTTAGGACAGGGGAGTGAAAAACTGTTTTTT. Encoded protein: CASSLGQGSEKLFF.

The J gene is TRBJ1-5, the V gene TRBV19; tentatively, D is TRBD1 (5 bases). CDR3 length: 17 amino acids. CDR1 and CDR2 (germline): LNHDA, SQIVND (reference sequence). V lost 4 bases to trimming and J lost 5 bases, with 21 bases between them. The CDR3 region is CASSKRQTPTLYQPQHF. CDR3 coding DNA: TGTGCCAGTAGTAAAAGACAGACCCCTACACTTTATCAGCCCCAGCATTTT. The entire variable domain, with the rest obtained from reference TRBV19 and TRBJ1-5, is as follows: DGGITQSPKYLFRKEGQNVTLSCEQNLNHDAMYWYRQDPGQGLRLIYYSQIVNDFQKGDIAEGYSVSREKKESFPLTVTSAQKNPTAFYLCASSKRQTPTLYQPQHFGDGTRLSIL.

This chain connects TRBV15 to TRBJ1-2; weak D call: TRBD1 (6 bases). The CDR3 covers 13 residues. The germline gives CDR1 LNHNV, CDR2 YYDKDF (reference sequence). Deletions cut 1 base from V and 8 bases from J, with 11 bases between. The CDR3 DNA is TGTGCCACCAGCAGAGGACAGGTGGAAGGCTACACCTTC. Translation gives CATSRGQVEGYTF. The full variable domain, completed using reference TRBV15 and TRBJ1-2, is DAMVIQNPRYQVTQFGKPVTLSCSQTLNHNVMYWYQQKSSQAPKLLFHYYDKDFNNEADTPDNFQSRRPNTSFCFLDIRSPGLGDTAMYLCATSRGQVEGYTFGSGTRLTVV.

The CDR3 region has the DNA TGTGCCAGCAGTCCCCAACGGGGAAATAGCAATCAGCCCCAGCATTTT. Its protein product is CASSPQRGNSNQPQHF. The J gene is TRBJ1-5, the V gene TRBV6-2 or TRBV6-3; no clear D gene. The germline gives CDR1 MNHEY, CDR2 SVGEGT. This CDR3 has 16 residues. Trimming shortened V by 5 bases and J by 0 bases, and 14 bases separated the two germline ends.

The V and J genes are TRBV5-1 and TRBJ2-7; TRBD2 might be the D (6 bases). Between the trimmed V and J ends, which lost 8 bases and 2 bases, there was a span of 11 bases. This CDR3 contains 12 residues. The germline V gene has CDR1 SGHRS and CDR2 YFSETQ. CDR3 residues: CASSAGTYEQYF. The CDR3 region has the DNA TGCGCCAGTTCGGCGGGGACCTACGAGCAGTACTTC.

This clone showed up just once. The CDR3 protein is CASSLSGGLGTEAFF. CDR3 nucleotide sequence: TGTGCCAGCAGTTTATCGGGGGGGCTGGGCACTGAAGCTTTCTTT. The rearrangement uses TRBV27 and TRBJ1-1; D is possibly TRBD1 (6 bases). V was cut by 0 bases and J by 4 bases, with 12 bases left in between. Germline loops: CDR1 MNHEY, CDR2 SMNVEV (reference sequence). CDR3 length: 15 amino acids.

This sequence joins TRBV4-2 and TRBJ1-5, with TRBD1 as a possible D gene (6 bases). The CDR3 runs 15 residues. Germline V gene sequence: CDR1 LGHNA, CDR2 YNFKEQ. Trimming removed 1 base at V and 4 bases at J, with 11 bases between. CDR3 coding DNA: TGTGCCAGCAGCCAAGTATTACAGGGTAATCAGCCCCAGCATTTT. Translating gives CASSQVLQGNQPQHF.

This rearrangement joins TRBV6-5 to TRBJ2-7; weak D call: TRBD2 (6 bases). In germline, CDR1 is MNHEY, CDR2 SVGAGI. Trimming stripped 2 bases from V and 0 bases from J, with 11 bases between. The CDR3 consists of 15 residues. CDR3 coding DNA: TGTGCCAGCAGTTACGCACGGGGGAACTCCTACGAGCAGTACTTC. Protein sequence: CASSYARGNSYEQYF.

This sequence joins TRBV5-1 and TRBJ2-3; perhaps TRBD2 as D (6 bases). The CDR3 extends over 15 amino acids. Germline V gene data show CDR1 as SGHRS and CDR2 as YFSETQ. The ends were cut back, 0 bases at V and 3 bases at J, with 11 bases in the middle. CDR3 protein: CASSLAGEFTDTQYF. The CDR3 DNA is TGCGCCAGCAGCTTGGCGGGAGAATTTACAGATACGCAGTATTTT.

The genes are TRBV3-1 (or the pseudogene TRBV3-2) and TRBJ2-7, with TRBD2 as a possible D gene (6 bases). Germline V gene sequence: CDR1 LGHDT, CDR2 YNNKEL (reference sequence). The CDR3 is 17 amino acids. Trimming took off 1 base at V and 0 bases at J, with 16 bases between the two ends. DNA for the CDR3: TGTGCCAGCAGCCAAGGACTGGGGCTAGCGTTCTCCTACGAGCAGTACTTC. Translation gives CASSQGLGLAFSYEQYF.

The gene calls are TRBV27 and TRBJ2-7; 9 nucleotides align to TRBD1. V was pared by 0 bases and J by 1 base, with 4 bases of the junction left unmatched. Germline V gives CDR1 MNHEY, CDR2 SMNVEV (reference sequence). The CDR3 covers 16 residues. The CDR3 spells CASSLSAGTGSYEQYF. As DNA, the CDR3 is TGTGCCAGCAGTTTATCGGCAGGGACAGGGTCCTACGAGCAGTACTTC.

The V and J genes are TRBV25-1 and TRBJ1-6; the match to TRBD1 covers 9 bases. V was clipped by 3 bases and J by 8 bases; unmatched bases: 8. CDR3 length: 16 residues. Germline values: CDR1 MGHDK, CDR2 SYGVNS. As DNA, the CDR3 is TGTGCCAGCAGTGATCTTACAGGGGGCAGGGATTCACCCCTCCACTTT. It specifies CASSDLTGGRDSPLHF.

The rearrangement links TRBV5-4 to TRBJ1-2; TRBD1 matches 8 bases. V lost 3 bases to trimming and J lost 5 bases; unmatched junction nucleotides: 6. This CDR3 region has 14 residues. Germline V gene data show CDR1 as SGHNT and CDR2 as YYREEE (reference sequence). CDR3 DNA: TGTGCCAGCAGCTCCACCCAGGGGGCATATGGCTACACCTTC. The encoded protein is CASSSTQGAYGYTF. The whole variable domain, remainder taken from reference TRBV5-4 and TRBJ1-2, is ETGVTQSPTHLIKTRGQQVTLRCSSQSGHNTVSWYQQALGQGPQFIFQYYREEENGRGNFPPRFSGLQFPNYSSELNVNALELDDSALYLCASSSTQGAYGYTFGSGTRLTVV.

J is TRBJ1-1 and V is TRBV6-6, with D hard to call. Per germline, CDR1 MNHNY and CDR2 SVGAGI (reference sequence). This CDR3 has 15 residues. The ends were cut back, 0 bases at V and 1 base at J, with 9 bases in the middle. In DNA form, the CDR3 reads TGTGCCAGCAGTTACTCTCGGGATGGGAACACTGAAGCTTTCTTT. Protein product: CASSYSRDGNTEAFF.

This clone was observed a single time. This chain uses TRBV6-2 or TRBV6-3 with TRBJ1-1, with D maybe TRBD1 (6 bases). The V end was cut by 6 bases, the J end by 4 bases, with 15 bases between. Looked up from germline, CDR1 is MNHEY and CDR2 is SVGEGT. CDR3 length equals 14 residues. The CDR3 loop reads CASSATGRATEAFF. CDR3 DNA sequence: TGTGCCAGCAGCGCGACAGGCAGGGCCACTGAAGCTTTCTTT.

As concerns this clone: Other DNA sequences in this sample translate to the same CDR3. This sequence joins TRBV3-1 (or the pseudogene TRBV3-2) and TRBJ1-5; D uncertain. This CDR3 contains 13 residues. The V end was cut by 4 bases, the J end by 3 bases, with 7 bases between. CDR1 is LGHDT, CDR2 YNNKEL, per germline (reference sequence). In nucleotides, the CDR3 is TGTGCCAGCAGCCGGCAGATCAATCAGCCCCAGCATTTT. It is translated as CASSRQINQPQHF.

The chain couples TRBV29-1 to TRBJ1-2, with D perhaps TRBD1 (5 bases). Germline V lookup: CDR1 SQVTM, CDR2 ANQGSEA. This CDR3 contains 12 residues. V dropped 7 bases and J dropped 8 bases, with 17 bases sitting between them. The CDR3 spells CSAPGTGGGYTF. The CDR3 DNA reads as TGCAGCGCCCCTGGGACTGGGGGGGGCTACACCTTC. The full variable domain, with the rest looked up from reference TRBV29-1 and TRBJ1-2, is SAVISQKPSRDICQRGTSLTIQCQVDSQVTMMFWYRQQPGQSLTLIATANQGSEATYESGFVIDKFPISRPNLTFSTLTVSNMSPEDSSIYLCSAPGTGGGYTFGSGTRLTVV.

J is TRBJ2-1 and V is TRBV5-5; 11 positions match TRBD2. Germline-derived CDR1 and CDR2 are SGHKS and YYEKEE (reference sequence). The CDR3 consists of 15 residues. Trimming took 6 bases from V and 4 from J; bases not matched to a gene: 6. CDR3 region: CASILGLADYNEQFF. The CDR3 DNA follows: TGTGCCAGCATCCTGGGACTAGCGGATTACAATGAGCAGTTCTTC.

This clone occurred once. This sequence joins TRBV13 and TRBJ2-3; 8 nucleotides line up with TRBD2. With 6 bases clipped from V and 4 bases from J, the junction kept 9 bases outside the gene matches. This CDR3 has 15 amino acids. Germline CDR1 reads PRHDT; CDR2 reads FYEKMQ (reference sequence). The CDR3 here is CASSTESGRADTQYF. The DNA for the CDR3 is TGTGCCAGCAGTACCGAAAGCGGGAGAGCAGATACGCAGTATTTT.

The chain carries TRBV19 and TRBJ1-1; 7 bases fit TRBD1. With 6 bases clipped from V and 0 bases from J, the junction kept 10 bases outside the gene matches. CDR3 length: 16 residues. Germline loops: CDR1 LNHDA, CDR2 SQIVND (reference sequence). The CDR3 DNA reads TGTGCCAGTAGCCCAAACCTCGGACAGGTGAACACTGAAGCTTTCTTT. It encodes CASSPNLGQVNTEAFF. The complete variable domain, with remaining parts taken from reference TRBV19 and TRBJ1-1, reads DGGITQSPKYLFRKEGQNVTLSCEQNLNHDAMYWYRQDPGQGLRLIYYSQIVNDFQKGDIAEGYSVSREKKESFPLTVTSAQKNPTAFYLCASSPNLGQVNTEAFFGQGTRLTVV.

V gene TRBV6-5 combines with J gene TRBJ2-3; TRBD2 matches at 9 bases. Germline assignment: CDR1 MNHEY and CDR2 SVGAGI. V shed 6 bases, J shed 6 bases, and the junction held 10 bases outside the gene matches. The CDR3 has 15 amino acids. The CDR3 sequence: CASSLLAGSEDTQYF. CDR3 nucleotides: TGTGCCAGCAGCCTCCTAGCGGGGTCGGAGGATACGCAGTATTTT.